Below are 25 T cell receptor beta chains sequenced from a single sample in a study of cytomegalovirus exposure and HLA in healthy donors. Primers included in the PCR were 60 Vbeta and 13 Jbeta primers. Profiled with immunoSEQ multiplex PCR; TCRdb holds only in-frame clones, not every one. This sample yields some 110,000 clones, of which just under 80% are seen a single time; around 5.3% belongs to the top ten. Sequenced: PBMCs. The receptors originated from a male donor in good health and CMV-seronegative.

The V and J genes are TRBV11-1 and TRBJ1-2; 7 nucleotides align to TRBD1. The trim removed 3 bases at V and 8 bases at J, leaving 12 bases unmatched. Germline V gene sequence: CDR1 SGHAT, CDR2 FQDESV (reference sequence). The CDR3 covers 15 residues. The CDR3 is CASSFRPTGVDGYTF. The CDR3 DNA sequence: TGTGCCAGCAGCTTTAGACCTACAGGGGTGGACGGCTACACCTTC.

This clone has a handful of counts. The same CDR3 can be traced to other DNA sequences in this sample. The chain combines TRBV5-1 with TRBJ2-1, with TRBD2 identical over 9 bases. With V trimmed by 0 bases and J by 4 bases, 5 bases remained unmatched. Germline V gives CDR1 SGHRS, CDR2 YFSETQ. The CDR3 length is 16 residues. Here the CDR3 DNA reads TGCGCCAGCAGCTTGGACCCAACTAGCGGGTACAATGAGCAGTTCTTC. Its protein product is CASSLDPTSGYNEQFF. Together with reference TRBV5-1 and TRBJ2-1, the CDR3 gives the full variable domain: KAGVTQTPRYLIKTRGQQVTLSCSPISGHRSVSWYQQTPGQGLQFLFEYFSETQRNKGNFPGRFSGRQFSNSRSEMNVSTLELGDSALYLCASSLDPTSGYNEQFFGPGTRLTVL.

The J gene is TRBJ2-7, the V gene TRBV5-1, with 8 bases lining up with TRBD1. The trim removed 0 bases at V and 2 bases at J, leaving 4 bases unmatched. This CDR3 comprises 15 residues. Germline V gene data show CDR1 as SGHRS and CDR2 as YFSETQ. CDR3 amino acids: CASSLDRTGPYEQYF. CDR3 in DNA: TGCGCCAGCAGCTTGGACCGGACAGGGCCCTACGAGCAGTACTTC.

The rearrangement links TRBV28 to TRBJ2-1, with 10 nucleotides matching TRBD2. After removal of 3 bases from V and 9 bases from J, the junction contained 8 bases not matched to a gene. The CDR3 loop spans 15 amino acids. Germline V lookup: CDR1 MDHEN, CDR2 SYDVKM. The CDR3 protein is CASSFGASGSTEQFF. The CDR3 coding sequence is TGTGCCAGCAGTTTTGGGGCTAGCGGGAGCACTGAGCAGTTCTTC.

This chain links TRBV7-2 with TRBJ1-2; D is undetermined. Germline values: CDR1 SGHTA, CDR2 FQGNSA. V gave up 1 base and J gave up 2 bases, with 11 bases separating them. The CDR3 loop spans 15 amino acids. The CDR3 here is CASSLVSPGNYGYTF. The CDR3 coding sequence is TGTGCCAGCAGCTTAGTCTCTCCCGGGAACTATGGCTACACCTTC.

The chain has TRBV7-2 and TRBJ1-2; a weak D match, TRBD1 (5 bases). The germline CDR1 and CDR2 sequences are SGHTA and FQGNSA. The V gene lost 2 bases and the J gene lost 6 bases, with 13 bases spanning the gap. The CDR3 runs 14 residues. CDR3 DNA sequence: TGTGCCAGCAGCTTACCAGGGTCAGAGAATGGCTACACCTTC. Amino acid sequence: CASSLPGSENGYTF.

This clone was seen a handful of times. The rearrangement links TRBV6-1 to TRBJ2-1; tentatively, D is TRBD2 (5 bases). Trimming removed 3 bases from V and 1 base from J, with 10 bases in between. The V gene's germline CDR1 is MNHNS and CDR2 SASEGT. The CDR3 has 15 residues. The CDR3 loop reads CASSDWSGSYNEQFF. The CDR3 bases are TGTGCCAGCAGTGACTGGTCGGGATCCTACAATGAGCAGTTCTTC.

With regard to this clone: Relative to the germline gene, one junction end is altered; a read error may explain this. The genes are TRBV7-9 and TRBJ2-5, with D perhaps TRBD2 (7 bases). The germline V gene has CDR1 SEHNR and CDR2 FQNEAQ (reference sequence). The length of the CDR3 is 14 residues. This CDR3 reads CSSSRGGAQETQYF. Here the CDR3 DNA reads TGTTCCAGCAGCCGAGGGGGGGCGCAAGAGACCCAGTACTTC. Filled out from reference TRBV7-9 and TRBJ2-5, the complete variable domain reads DTGVSQNPRHKITKRGQNVTFRCDPISEHNRLYWYRQTLGQGPEFLTYFQNEAQLEKSRLLSDRFSAERPKGSFSTLEIQRTEQGDSAMYLCSSSRGGAQETQYFGPGTRLLVL.

DNA of the CDR3: TGTGCCAGCAGTGATCAGACAGGGTGGCAGCCCCAGCATTTT. This encodes CASSDQTGWQPQHF. The chain couples TRBV6-1 to TRBJ1-5, with 7 nucleotides matching TRBD1. V lost 3 bases, J lost 7 bases, and 6 bases stayed unmatched. The CDR3 covers 14 residues. The germline V gene has CDR1 MNHNS and CDR2 SASEGT.

The V call is TRBV5-1, the J call TRBJ2-7, with TRBD2 identical over 9 bases. V was clipped by 7 bases and J by 5 bases; unmatched bases: 10. The CDR3 is 14 amino acids. CDR1 and CDR2 from the germline V gene are SGHRS and YFSETQ. The DNA for the CDR3 is TGCGCCAGCTCCTTAGCGGGGGCCCCAAACGAGCAGTACTTC. Protein sequence: CASSLAGAPNEQYF.

The rearrangement uses TRBV7-9 and TRBJ1-2, with TRBD1 identical over 8 bases. The CDR3 spans 14 residues. Germline CDR1 SEHNR, CDR2 FQNEAQ (reference sequence). V gave up 1 base and J gave up 7 bases; unmatched junction bases: 5. The DNA for the CDR3 is TGTGCCAGCAGCTTAGATCCAGGGGGCTTTGGCTACACCTTC. Protein product: CASSLDPGGFGYTF. The full variable domain, with the rest looked up from reference TRBV7-9 and TRBJ1-2, is DTGVSQNPRHKITKRGQNVTFRCDPISEHNRLYWYRQTLGQGPEFLTYFQNEAQLEKSRLLSDRFSAERPKGSFSTLEIQRTEQGDSAMYLCASSLDPGGFGYTFGSGTRLTVV.

The chain joins TRBV19 to TRBJ1-1, with D unresolved. Germline CDR1 is LNHDA and CDR2 is SQIVND (reference sequence). V was trimmed by 1 base and J by 6 bases, leaving 12 bases between them. This CDR3 has 14 amino acids. The chain's CDR3 is CASSIGFPGAEAFF. Here the CDR3 DNA reads TGTGCCAGTAGTATAGGATTTCCCGGGGCTGAAGCTTTCTTT.

This clone has a handful of counts. The V gene is TRBV5-1, the J gene TRBJ1-5, with a weak D call TRBD1 (5 bases). V lost 0 bases, J lost 8 bases, and 12 bases lay in between. From germline, CDR1 is SGHRS and CDR2 YFSETQ. CDR3 length equals 14 residues. The chain's CDR3 is CASSLGQWGEPQHF. Here the CDR3 DNA reads TGCGCCAGCAGCTTGGGCCAATGGGGGGAGCCCCAGCATTTT.

V gene TRBV7-7 combines with J gene TRBJ2-1; D may be TRBD1 (6 bases). This CDR3 is built from 14 residues. Trimming shortened V by 1 base and J by 5 bases, and 9 bases separated the two germline ends. Germline lookup yields CDR1 SSHAT and CDR2 FNYEAQ (reference sequence). The CDR3 DNA sequence: TGTGCCAGCAGCTTAGGACAGGCAAACAATGAGCAGTTCTTC. This sequence encodes CASSLGQANNEQFF.

V is TRBV29-1 and J is TRBJ1-1; D may be TRBD1 (6 bases). This CDR3 is 16 amino acids long. CDR1 and CDR2 from the germline V gene are SQVTM and ANQGSEA. V was pared by 6 bases and J by 0 bases, with 20 bases between. Here the CDR3 DNA reads TGCAGCGTGCCTAGGACAGAATACCGAATGAACACTGAAGCTTTCTTT. It codes for CSVPRTEYRMNTEAFF.

This clone was seen only once. The gene calls are TRBV4-3 and TRBJ2-7; tentatively, D is TRBD1 (5 bases). The germline V and J ends were trimmed by 0 bases and 3 bases, with 12 bases remaining between them. The V gene's germline CDR1 is LGHNA and CDR2 YSLEER. This CDR3 is built from 15 residues. CDR3 sequence reads: CASSQDRTRNYEQYF. Written as DNA, the CDR3 is TGCGCCAGCAGCCAAGATCGGACACGGAACTACGAGCAGTACTTC.

V gene TRBV11-2 combines with J gene TRBJ2-5, with TRBD2 matching over 11 bases. Germline CDR1 and CDR2: SGHAT and FQNNGV. The V segment lost 3 bases and the J segment 4 bases; nucleotides outside the gene matches: 4. The CDR3 is 15 residues long. Written as DNA, the CDR3 is TGTGCCAGCAGCTTTACTAGCGGGAGAGGAGAGACCCAGTACTTC. As protein: CASSFTSGRGETQYF.

CDR3 loop: CASSQEYRDSYEQYF. CDR3 bases: TGCGCCAGCAGCCAAGAGTATAGGGACAGCTACGAGCAGTACTTC. V is TRBV4-1 and J is TRBJ2-5, with 7 bases that match TRBD1. The DNA end is a closer match to TRBJ2-7, so the J assignment may be wrong. This CDR3 is built from 15 residues. Germline V gives CDR1 MGHRA, CDR2 YSYEKL.

The chain links TRBV11-2 to TRBJ1-1; D gene uncertain. Germline CDR1 is SGHAT and CDR2 is FQNNGV. The CDR3 spans 13 residues. V gave up 8 bases and J gave up 6 bases, with 16 bases separating them. CDR3 sequence: CASGPEARPEAFF. The DNA of the CDR3 is TGTGCCAGCGGCCCAGAGGCACGACCTGAAGCTTTCTTT.

The CDR3 sequence is CASTPPRRQITKPSYNEQFF. The DNA for the CDR3 is TGTGCCAGTACCCCACCCCGGCGGCAGATTACGAAACCCTCCTACAATGAGCAGTTCTTC. The rearrangement uses TRBV19 and TRBJ2-1; D uncertain. The germline V and J ends were trimmed by 7 bases and 0 bases, with 28 bases remaining between them. Germline-derived CDR1 and CDR2 are LNHDA and SQIVND (reference sequence). This CDR3 contains 20 residues.

The chain uses TRBV28 and TRBJ1-5, with TRBD1 matching over 10 bases. Per the germline V gene, CDR1 is MDHEN and CDR2 is SYDVKM. This CDR3 is 15 amino acids long. V was clipped by 5 bases and J by 2 bases; unmatched bases: 3. The CDR3 spells CASSRTGGGNQPQHF. Written as DNA, the CDR3 is TGTGCCAGCAGTAGGACAGGGGGAGGCAATCAGCCCCAGCATTTT.

The CDR3 spells CASSFRTGNQPQHF. The CDR3 DNA reads TGTGCCAGCTCATTTAGGACAGGCAATCAGCCCCAGCATTTT. The chain couples TRBV18 to TRBJ1-5; D might be TRBD1 (6 bases). Germline loops: CDR1 KGHSH, CDR2 LQKENI. V was pared by 5 bases and J by 2 bases, with 10 bases between. The CDR3 is 14 amino acids.

The J gene is TRBJ2-5, the V gene TRBV7-3; TRBD2 matches at 7 bases. The germline CDR1 and CDR2 sequences are SGHTA and FQGTGA. The J segment lost 5 bases and the V segment lost 5 bases, leaving 11 bases of the junction unmatched. The CDR3 runs 15 residues. For the CDR3, the DNA is TGTGCCAGCAGCCGCGGGAGAGAAGTTCCGGAGACCCAGTACTTC. Protein sequence: CASSRGREVPETQYF.

V gene TRBV5-1 combines with J gene TRBJ2-1, with 8 nucleotides matching TRBD2. Trimming at V came to 0 bases and at J to 0 bases, leaving 26 bases not matched to a gene. Germline lookup yields CDR1 SGHRS and CDR2 YFSETQ. The CDR3 extends over 24 amino acids. CDR3 amino acids: CASSLVPTGRGATGGHSSYNEQFF. Written as DNA, the CDR3 is TGCGCCAGCAGCTTGGTACCCACAGGGCGGGGGGCAACCGGGGGTCATAGCTCCTACAATGAGCAGTTCTTC.

In its sample, this clone was seen once. J is TRBJ2-7 and V is TRBV7-6, with 11 bases identical to TRBD2. The V gene's germline CDR1 is SGHVS and CDR2 FNYEAQ. J lost 3 bases, V lost 5 bases, and 6 bases had no gene match. This CDR3 comprises 15 residues. In DNA, the CDR3 is TGTGCCAGCAGCACGGGACTAGCGGTTGACTACGAGCAGTACTTC. Translation gives CASSTGLAVDYEQYF.